This entry concerns a single T cell receptor (beta chain). The data were obtained in a study of OX40 agonist ivuxolimab in advanced cancers. TCRdb's copy holds only in-frame clones and misses some; the assay was immunoSEQ multiplex PCR. The repertoire holds about 94,000 clones, around 90% seen once, with less than 3.5% in the top ten. J gave up 5 bases and V 9 bases, and 2 bases lay outside the gene matches. CDR3 length equals 12 residues. Per germline, CDR1 SGHVS and CDR2 FNYEAQ. Sample: CD4+ or CD8+ T cells sorted from blood, taken in a trial of the OX40 agonist ivuxolimab. The rearrangement uses TRBV7-6 and TRBJ2-2, with 8 bases matching TRBD2. This TCR was recovered from an adult with an advanced solid tumor such as melanoma, head and neck, liver or kidney cancer. The CDR3 coding sequence is TGTGCCAGTAGCGGGGCGACCGGGGAGCTGTTTTTT. It encodes CASSGATGELFF.